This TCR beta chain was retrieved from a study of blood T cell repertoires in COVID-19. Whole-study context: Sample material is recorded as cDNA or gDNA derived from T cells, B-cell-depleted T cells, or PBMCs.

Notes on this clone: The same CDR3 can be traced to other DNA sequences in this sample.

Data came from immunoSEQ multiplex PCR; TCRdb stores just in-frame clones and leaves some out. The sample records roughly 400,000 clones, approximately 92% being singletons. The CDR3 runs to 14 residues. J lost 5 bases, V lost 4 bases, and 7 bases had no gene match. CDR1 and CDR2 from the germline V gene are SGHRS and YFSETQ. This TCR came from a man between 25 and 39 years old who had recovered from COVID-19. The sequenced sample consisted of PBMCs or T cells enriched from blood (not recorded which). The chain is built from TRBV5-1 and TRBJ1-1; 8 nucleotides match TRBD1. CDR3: CASSLGQGSTEAFF. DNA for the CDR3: TGCGCCAGCAGCCTTGGACAGGGTTCGACTGAAGCTTTCTTT.